These T cell receptor beta chains were read from a single sample in a study of blood T cell repertoires in COVID-19. Method: immunoSEQ multiplex PCR; TCRdb's copy keeps in-frame clones and lacks some. This table holds approximately 90,000 clones, 80% found once. Sequenced material: peripheral blood. These receptor sequences come from an elderly woman with acute or convalescent COVID-19. Each CDR3 is given with its conserved first and last residue. The D gene is left open where the match is weak. Only some rows state a clone size, as once, few, many or a class for expanded clones.

TRBJ1-5,TRBV7-8,.,.,TGTGCCAGCAGCCCTATCCCGAGGAGCAATCAGCCCCAGCATTTT,CASSPIPRSNQPQHF
TRBJ1-2,TRBV2,TRBD1,few,TGTGCCAGCAGTGAGGGGTCAGGGGGCATCTATGGCTACACCTTC,CASSEGSGGIYGYTF
TRBJ2-2,TRBV24-1,.,.,TGTGCCACCAGTGAATCTGGGGGACTCCCAGGGGAGCTGTTTTTT,CATSESGGLPGELFF
TRBJ2-1,TRBV7-9,.,.,TGTGCCAGCAGCTTATCGACAGGACTTTACAATGAGCAGTTCTTC,CASSLSTGLYNEQFF
TRBJ1-1,TRBV2,.,.,TGTGCCAGCAGTTTACAGGGAGCCACTGAAGCTTTCTTT,CASSLQGATEAFF
TRBJ1-6,TRBV2,TRBD1,.,TGTGCCAGCAACCAACAGGGGAGTAATTCACCCCTCCACTTT,CASNQQGSNSPLHF
TRBJ2-2,TRBV3-1/TRBV3-2,.,.,TGTGCCAGCAGCCGGGACTTTACCGGGGAGCTGTTTTTT,CASSRDFTGELFF
TRBJ2-1,TRBV19,.,.,TGTGCCAGTAGTTCCGGCATCCGGGGACAATCCTACAATGAGCAGTTCTTC,CASSSGIRGQSYNEQFF
TRBJ2-3,TRBV5-1,.,.,TGCGCCAGCAGCTTAGGACTTTCGACAGGAGATACGCAGTATTTT,CASSLGLSTGDTQYF
TRBJ2-5,TRBV5-1,TRBD1,.,TGCGCCAGCAGCTTGGTCTCAGGGGGCGAGGAGACCCAGTACTTC,CASSLVSGGEETQYF
TRBJ1-5,TRBV29-1,.,.,TGCAGCGTTGCCACAGGTGGGGTTCCAACGCCCCAGCATTTT,CSVATGGVPTPQHF
TRBJ2-7,TRBV5-6,.,.,TGTGCCAGCAGCCCCAACGAGTACGAGCAGTACTTC,CASSPNEYEQYF
TRBJ1-2,TRBV7-2,TRBD1,few,TGTGCCAGCAGGCCCCCGGGACAGAGCCGCTATGGCTACACCTTC,CASRPPGQSRYGYTF
TRBJ2-2,TRBV3-1/TRBV3-2,.,few,TGTGCCAGCAGCCAAGCCTGGGACGGGGGAAAGGGGCTGTTTTTT,CASSQAWDGGKGLFF
TRBJ1-1,TRBV11-2,.,once,TGTGCCAGCAGCTTAGGAGCGGGGCGGAGCACTGAAGCTTTCTTT,CASSLGAGRSTEAFF
TRBJ1-1,TRBV5-4,TRBD1,.,TGTGCCAGCAGCCGAGGACAGGGTGACAACACTGAAGCTTTCTTT,CASSRGQGDNTEAFF
TRBJ2-4,TRBV3-1/TRBV3-2,.,.,TGTGCCAGCAGCTTACGACAGGCCACAAAAAACATTCAGTACTTC,CASSLRQATKNIQYF
TRBJ2-1,TRBV18,TRBD1,.,TGTGCCAGCTCACCAACACAGGGGTACAATGAGCAGTTCTTC,CASSPTQGYNEQFF
TRBJ2-7,TRBV29-1,TRBD2,.,TGCAGCGCCGGTTGGACTAGCGGGTACGAGCAGTACTTC,CSAGWTSGYEQYF
TRBJ2-2,TRBV11-2,TRBD1,.,TGTGCCAGCACCTTCCGGGACAGGGGGATTTTCGACACCGGGGAGCTGTTTTTT,CASTFRDRGIFDTGELFF
TRBJ2-3,TRBV5-8,TRBD1,.,TGTGCCAGCAACAGGGGCCGACTCACAGATACGCAGTATTTT,CASNRGRLTDTQYF
TRBJ1-1,TRBV27,.,few,TGTGCCAGCAGTTTATTATGGGCAGGGAAGAGGAGCACTGAAGCTTTCTTT,CASSLLWAGKRSTEAFF
TRBJ2-1,TRBV19,TRBD2,.,TGTGCCAGTAACGGACTAGCGGGCGACAATGAGCAGTTCTTC,CASNGLAGDNEQFF
TRBJ1-2,TRBV18,.,.,TGTGCCAGCTCACCACGCAGTAACTATGGCTACACCTTC,CASSPRSNYGYTF
TRBJ1-5,TRBV30,.,.,TGTGCCTGGAGTGTTAAAAAAGGGGGCAATCAGCCCCAGCATTTT,CAWSVKKGGNQPQHF
TRBJ1-2,TRBV10-1,TRBD1,.,TGCGCCAGCTCGGACAGGGATAACTATGGCTACACCTTC,CASSDRDNYGYTF
TRBJ1-5,TRBV5-8,.,.,TGTGCCAGCAGCCCGCGGGGCCTTAATCAGCCCCAGCATTTT,CASSPRGLNQPQHF
TRBJ2-6,TRBV6-5,TRBD2,.,TGTGCCAGCAGAACGGGAGGTCCTGGGGCCAACGTCCTGACTTTC,CASRTGGPGANVLTF
TRBJ2-1,TRBV11-3,TRBD1,.,TGTGCCAGCAGCTTAACAACGCTGGGACAGGGTTTAAATGAGCAGTTCTTC,CASSLTTLGQGLNEQFF
TRBJ2-2,TRBV18,TRBD2,.,TGTGCCAGCTCAGATAGCGGGAGCGCGAACACCGGGGAGCTGTTTTTT,CASSDSGSANTGELFF
TRBJ1-1,TRBV7-2,.,.,TGTGCCAGCAGCTCCGGACAGTACTCTGAAGCTTTCTTT,CASSSGQYSEAFF